Below are 30 T cell receptor beta chains sequenced from a single sample in a study of blood T cell repertoires in COVID-19. Assay: immunoSEQ multiplex PCR; the TCRdb copy retains only in-frame clones and omits some. The sample shows 65,000 to 85,000 clones, around 90% of them seen only once. The sequencing input was peripheral blood. The receptors were gathered from a human donor in a cohort sampled during active COVID-19.

This rearrangement joins TRBV6-6 to TRBJ1-6, with 8 bases that match TRBD1. The CDR3 totals 14 residues. Per germline, CDR1 MNHNY and CDR2 SVGAGI (reference sequence). Trimming removed 5 bases from V and 7 bases from J; junction bases left unmatched: 4. The CDR3 protein is CASSTDRGNSPLHF. In DNA form, the CDR3 reads TGTGCCAGCAGTACAGACAGGGGAAATTCACCCCTCCACTTT.

The rearrangement links TRBV5-6 to TRBJ1-1; D unresolved. Trimming took 4 bases from V and 4 from J, leaving 11 bases between them. In germline, CDR1 is SGHDT, CDR2 YYEEEE. The CDR3 has 13 residues. The CDR3 nucleotides are TGTGCCAGCAGCCGGGAGATTGGCACTGAAGCTTTCTTT. As protein: CASSREIGTEAFF.

The V gene is TRBV7-9, the J gene TRBJ1-6, with TRBD1 as a possible D gene (5 bases). Between the trimmed V and J ends, which lost 1 base and 10 bases, there was a span of 8 bases. The CDR3 is 13 amino acids. Per germline, CDR1 SEHNR and CDR2 FQNEAQ (reference sequence). The CDR3 bases are TGTGCCAGCAGCTTAGGCGACAGATCACCCCTCCACTTT. Translated, it gives CASSLGDRSPLHF.

The chain combines TRBV6-6 with TRBJ2-1, with TRBD1 matching 10 bases. The germline CDR1 and CDR2 sequences are MNHNY and SVGAGI (reference sequence). The CDR3 spans 15 residues. With 3 bases clipped from V and 8 bases from J, the junction kept 7 bases outside the gene matches. CDR3 protein: CASSYPGQGSYEQFF. CDR3 DNA sequence: TGTGCCAGCAGTTATCCGGGACAGGGGTCATATGAGCAGTTCTTC.

This sequence joins TRBV3-1 (or the pseudogene TRBV3-2) and TRBJ1-3; TRBD1 is a possible D gene (5 bases). The CDR3 contains 17 residues. Trimming took off 0 bases at V and 5 bases at J, with 17 bases between the two ends. The germline V gene has CDR1 LGHDT and CDR2 YNNKEL (reference sequence). The CDR3 loop is CASSQEFRTSLRNTIYF. The CDR3 DNA reads as TGTGCCAGCAGCCAAGAATTCCGGACATCCCTTCGAAACACCATATATTTT.

This sequence joins TRBV20-1 and TRBJ1-5; D is perhaps TRBD1 (5 bases). Germline lookup yields CDR1 DFQATT and CDR2 SNEGSKA (reference sequence). Trimming removed 3 bases from V and 5 bases from J, with 14 bases in between. There are 14 residues in the CDR3. The CDR3 nucleotides are TGCAGTGCTAGTCGCGGGACCAGGGATCAGCCCCAGCATTTT. Translation: CSASRGTRDQPQHF.

V is TRBV29-1 and J is TRBJ2-2, with 7 bases lining up with TRBD1. Trimming cost V 5 bases and J 5 bases; bases outside gene matches: 8. CDR1 is SQVTM and CDR2 is ANQGSEA in the germline V gene. The CDR3 length is 14 residues. In DNA form, the CDR3 reads TGCAGCGTTCGCCCTCCGACAGGGACCGGGGAGCTGTTTTTT. Amino acids: CSVRPPTGTGELFF.

The chain is built from TRBV2 and TRBJ1-5; TRBD1 aligns across 9 bases. In germline, CDR1 is SNHLY, CDR2 FYNNEI. This CDR3 has 14 residues. V was clipped by 6 bases and J by 0 bases; unmatched bases: 0. The chain's CDR3 is CASRTGGSNQPQHF. The CDR3 DNA follows: TGTGCCAGCAGGACAGGGGGTAGCAATCAGCCCCAGCATTTT.

The rearrangement joins TRBV7-2 to TRBJ1-3; TRBD1 is a possible D gene (5 bases). The germline V gene has CDR1 SGHTA and CDR2 FQGNSA. This CDR3 is built from 16 residues. V was shortened by 1 base and J by 2 bases, with 12 bases between the two germline ends. CDR3 in amino acids: CASSLVSPQAGNTIYF. In DNA, the CDR3 is TGTGCCAGCAGCTTAGTATCTCCACAGGCTGGAAACACCATATATTTT.

The CDR3 spells CASSQGSRTGMNTEAFF. The CDR3 DNA sequence: TGTGCCAGCAGCCAAGGGTCCCGAACAGGGATGAACACTGAAGCTTTCTTT. The rearrangement joins TRBV4-2 to TRBJ1-1; D perhaps matches TRBD1 (6 bases). The germline V gene encodes CDR1 LGHNA and CDR2 YNFKEQ. This CDR3 comprises 17 residues. Deletions cut 1 base from V and 0 bases from J, with 15 bases between.

This clone has only a few counts. This rearrangement joins TRBV12-3 or TRBV12-4 to TRBJ1-2; the match to TRBD1 covers 9 bases. The junction had 4 bases not matched to a gene; V was cut back by 8 bases and J by 9 bases. The CDR3 runs to 11 residues. The CDR3 nucleotides are TGTGCCAGCTGGGACAGGGCCCGCTACACCTTC. It yields the protein CASWDRARYTF.

CDR3 region: CASSLNRGANGYTF. Written as DNA, the CDR3 is TGTGCCAGCAGCTTGAACCGGGGGGCGAATGGCTACACCTTC. The gene calls are TRBV5-4 and TRBJ1-2; D is perhaps TRBD1 (6 bases). The CDR3 consists of 14 residues. V shed 1 base and J shed 6 bases, with 13 bases lying between them. The germline V gene encodes CDR1 SGHNT and CDR2 YYREEE (reference sequence).

The chain recombines TRBV4-2 with TRBJ2-3; D possibly corresponds to TRBD2 (6 bases). CDR3 length: 15 residues. CDR1 LGHNA and CDR2 YNFKEQ come from the germline V gene. V lost 0 bases to trimming and J lost 2 bases, with 9 bases between them. The CDR3 DNA reads TGTGCCAGCAGCCAAGATGCGGGGTTCACAGATACGCAGTATTTT. Amino acids: CASSQDAGFTDTQYF.

This clone was recorded only once. The chain couples TRBV18 to TRBJ2-3; 8 bases agree with TRBD2. Germline V CDR1 and CDR2: KGHSH, LQKENI. The CDR3 contains 15 residues. V shed 3 bases, J shed 2 bases, and the junction held 4 bases outside the gene matches. The CDR3 DNA reads TGTGCCAGCTCACCGGCGGGGGGCGTCACAGATACGCAGTATTTT. Encoded protein: CASSPAGGVTDTQYF.

The sample holds one count of this clone. The chain carries TRBV30 and TRBJ1-1; D gene uncertain. CDR1 is GTSNPN, CDR2 SVGIG, per germline (reference sequence). Trimming shortened V by 7 bases and J by 6 bases, and 15 bases separated the two germline ends. CDR3 length equals 12 residues. As DNA, the CDR3 is TGTGCCTCCCCGAACGGCCAGGCTGAAGCTTTCTTT. This gives the protein CASPNGQAEAFF.

This chain connects TRBV18 to TRBJ1-1; D is undetermined. This CDR3 contains 11 residues. Germline CDR1 is KGHSH and CDR2 is LQKENI. Trimming shortened V by 5 bases and J by 3 bases, and 4 bases separated the two germline ends. CDR3 loop: CASSFDTEAFF. Here the CDR3 DNA reads TGTGCCAGCTCATTCGACACTGAAGCTTTCTTT.

This chain joins TRBV27 and TRBJ2-3; 9 bases align to TRBD1. Germline CDR1 is MNHEY and CDR2 is SMNVEV (reference sequence). Trimming removed 5 bases from V and 1 base from J; junction bases left unmatched: 4. This CDR3 has 15 residues. The DNA for the CDR3 is TGTGCCAGCAGTGGCCGGGACAGGGGCACAGATACGCAGTATTTT. Translated: CASSGRDRGTDTQYF.

The chain uses TRBV28 and TRBJ1-2, with TRBD1 matching 9 bases. Germline loops: CDR1 MDHEN, CDR2 SYDVKM. The CDR3 runs to 13 residues. V lost 6 bases and J lost 5; bases outside the gene matches: 4. The DNA for the CDR3 is TGTGCCAGCAGGACAGGGGGACAGTATGGCTACACCTTC. Its translation is CASRTGGQYGYTF.

J is TRBJ1-3 and V is TRBV21-1; the D segment call TRBD1 is taken from the table without a DNA check. TRBV21-1 is shown as a pseudogene. The CDR3 length is 15 residues. CDR3 in amino acids: CASSKLEQGGNTIYF. In DNA form, the CDR3 reads TGTGCCAGCAGCAAATTGGAACAGGGAGGAAACACCATATATTTT.

The rearrangement joins TRBV6-1 to TRBJ2-1; D is unclear. V was trimmed by 0 bases and J by 4 bases, leaving 13 bases between them. In germline, CDR1 is MNHNS, CDR2 SASEGT. This CDR3 has 16 amino acids. CDR3 coding DNA: TGTGCCAGCAGTGAAGCGATCGCCGGGTATTACAATGAGCAGTTCTTC. Amino acid sequence: CASSEAIAGYYNEQFF.

This chain uses TRBV29-1 with TRBJ1-1, with D perhaps TRBD1 (6 bases). Germline CDR1 reads SQVTM; CDR2 reads ANQGSEA. The CDR3 has 13 amino acids. V was trimmed by 6 bases and J by 0 bases, leaving 11 bases between them. The CDR3 region has the DNA TGCAGCGTAGTCAGGGACATGAACACTGAAGCTTTCTTT. Protein: CSVVRDMNTEAFF.

In the case of this clone: Other DNA sequences in the sample encode the same CDR3. This rearrangement joins TRBV9 to TRBJ1-6; D ambiguous. Per germline, CDR1 SGDLS and CDR2 YYNGEE. The CDR3 spans 14 residues. The germline V and J ends were trimmed by 1 base and 7 bases, with 9 bases remaining between them. As DNA, the CDR3 is TGTGCCAGCAGCGTAAGAGGTCTCAATTCACCCCTCCACTTT. Amino acid sequence: CASSVRGLNSPLHF.

The V and J genes are TRBV3-1 (or the pseudogene TRBV3-2) and TRBJ1-6, with a weak D call TRBD1 (6 bases). This CDR3 has 14 residues. Germline CDR1 reads LGHDT; CDR2 reads YNNKEL (reference sequence). Trimming cost V 1 base and J 10 bases, with 11 bases left between them. Written as DNA, the CDR3 is TGTGCCAGCAGCCAAGTGGCCAGGGGATCACCCCTCCACTTT. It specifies CASSQVARGSPLHF.

The gene calls are TRBV19 and TRBJ1-2; 8 bases align to TRBD1. With V trimmed by 10 bases and J by 4 bases, 5 bases remained unmatched. CDR1 is LNHDA, CDR2 SQIVND, per germline (reference sequence). The CDR3 has 12 residues. This CDR3 is CATSDRGYGYTF. Here the CDR3 DNA reads TGTGCCACTAGCGACAGGGGCTATGGCTACACCTTC.

The chain couples TRBV20-1 to TRBJ1-3; D might be TRBD1 (6 bases). Trimming removed 3 bases at V and 10 bases at J, with 19 bases between. There are 14 residues in the CDR3. The V gene's germline CDR1 is DFQATT and CDR2 SNEGSKA (reference sequence). The CDR3 here is CSASKDSGGGTIYF. The DNA for the CDR3 is TGCAGTGCTAGTAAGGACAGTGGCGGAGGAACCATATATTTT.

The genes are TRBV6-1 and TRBJ2-7, with 7 positions matching TRBD2. The CDR3 totals 18 residues. With V trimmed by 4 bases and J by 0 bases, 15 bases remained unmatched. Looked up from germline, CDR1 is MNHNS and CDR2 is SASEGT. The CDR3 bases are TGTGCCAGCAGTGGGATTGCCGGGGGGTTTCCACTCTCCTACGAGCAGTACTTC. Translation: CASSGIAGGFPLSYEQYF.

A single count supports this clone. The chain uses TRBV19 and TRBJ2-1, with a weak D call TRBD2 (5 bases). With 0 bases removed from V and 4 bases from J, the gap between germline ends came to 10 bases. Germline lookup yields CDR1 LNHDA and CDR2 SQIVND (reference sequence). This CDR3 region has 15 residues. CDR3 coding DNA: TGTGCCAGTAGTATAGAAAGCGGCCCTTACAATGAGCAGTTCTTC. It encodes CASSIESGPYNEQFF.

The chain links TRBV5-5 to TRBJ1-2; 10 nucleotides agree with TRBD1. V shed 3 bases and J 4 bases; nucleotides not matched to a gene: 21. This CDR3 contains 20 residues. Germline values: CDR1 SGHKS, CDR2 YYEKEE (reference sequence). CDR3 loop: CASSSHYPGTGDTASYGYTF. The CDR3 coding sequence is TGTGCCAGCAGCTCCCATTACCCCGGGACAGGGGACACCGCTAGCTATGGCTACACCTTC.

This clone was observed a handful of times. The J gene is TRBJ2-1, the V gene TRBV7-8; 10 bases line up with TRBD2. Losses at the gene ends were 5 bases for V and 7 bases for J; bases not matched to a gene: 17. CDR1 SGHVS and CDR2 FQNEAQ come from the germline V gene. The CDR3 is 18 amino acids. CDR3 nucleotide sequence: TGTGCCAGCAGCCGCGCCACGTTGCCGGGACTAGCGAATAATGAGCAGTTCTTC. Translation gives CASSRATLPGLANNEQFF.

This chain uses TRBV9 with TRBJ1-2; TRBD1 matches 9 bases. This CDR3 spans 13 amino acids. CDR1 SGDLS and CDR2 YYNGEE come from the germline V gene. Trimming cost V 4 bases and J 8 bases; bases outside gene matches: 6. The chain's CDR3 is CASSPHRGPGYTF. CDR3 nucleotides: TGTGCCAGCAGCCCCCACAGGGGGCCCGGCTACACCTTC.